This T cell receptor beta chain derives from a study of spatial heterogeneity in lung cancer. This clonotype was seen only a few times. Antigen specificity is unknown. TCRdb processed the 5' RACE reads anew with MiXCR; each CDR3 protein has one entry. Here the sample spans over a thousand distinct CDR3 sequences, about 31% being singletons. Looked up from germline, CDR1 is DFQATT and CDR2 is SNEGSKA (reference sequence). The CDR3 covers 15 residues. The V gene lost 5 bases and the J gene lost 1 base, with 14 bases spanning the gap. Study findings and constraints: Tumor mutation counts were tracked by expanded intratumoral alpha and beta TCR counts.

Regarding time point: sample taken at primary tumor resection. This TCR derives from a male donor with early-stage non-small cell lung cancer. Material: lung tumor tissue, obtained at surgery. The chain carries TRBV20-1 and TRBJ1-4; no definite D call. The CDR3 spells CSASSPDGTNEKLFF. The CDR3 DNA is TGCAGTGCTTCGTCCCCCGACGGAACTAATGAAAAACTGTTTTTT.